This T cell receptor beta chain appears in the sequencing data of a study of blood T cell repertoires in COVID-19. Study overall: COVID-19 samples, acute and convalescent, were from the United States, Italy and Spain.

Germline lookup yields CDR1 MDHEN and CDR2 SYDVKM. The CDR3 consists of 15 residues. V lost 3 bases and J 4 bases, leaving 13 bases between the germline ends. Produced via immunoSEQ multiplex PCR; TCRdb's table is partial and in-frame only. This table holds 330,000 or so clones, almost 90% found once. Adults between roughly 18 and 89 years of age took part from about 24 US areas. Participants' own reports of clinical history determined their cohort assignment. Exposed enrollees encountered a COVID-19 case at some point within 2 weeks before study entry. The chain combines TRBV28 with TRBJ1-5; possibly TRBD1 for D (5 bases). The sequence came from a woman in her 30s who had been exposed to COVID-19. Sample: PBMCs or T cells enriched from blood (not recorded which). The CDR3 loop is CASSFAAGINQPQHF. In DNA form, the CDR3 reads TGTGCCAGCAGTTTTGCCGCAGGGATAAATCAGCCCCAGCATTTT.